Presented here are 20 T cell receptor beta chains from one specimen sequenced in a study of blood T cell repertoires in COVID-19. The method was immunoSEQ multiplex PCR; TCRdb's version includes in-frame clones alone and lacks a portion of them. In the table there are some 190,000 clones, around 85% of which are singletons. The sequenced material came from peripheral blood. These receptors were collected from a woman aged 45-59 years with acute or convalescent COVID-19.

The chain employs TRBV18 and TRBJ1-3; a weak D match, TRBD1 (5 bases). With 1 base removed from V and 0 bases from J, the gap between germline ends came to 16 bases. CDR3 size: 18 residues. Germline V gives CDR1 KGHSH, CDR2 LQKENI. The CDR3 DNA is TGTGCCAGCTCACCACGGGCCGAAGGGGCCGTCTCTGGAAACACCATATATTTT. The encoded protein is CASSPRAEGAVSGNTIYF.

This CDR3 is CASSSSPVPGGTEAFF. The DNA for the CDR3 is TGTGCCAGCAGCTCGTCCCCGGTCCCCGGGGGCACTGAAGCTTTCTTT. This rearrangement joins TRBV7-2 to TRBJ1-1; the D gene is possibly TRBD1 (5 bases). The germline V gene encodes CDR1 SGHTA and CDR2 FQGNSA. The CDR3 spans 16 residues. The V end was cut by 4 bases, the J end by 4 bases, with 19 bases between.

The chain has TRBV18 and TRBJ2-3; TRBD1 matches 10 bases. Germline CDR1 is KGHSH and CDR2 is LQKENI. Unmatched junction bases numbered 10, after V lost 6 bases and J lost 4 bases. The CDR3 runs 16 residues. CDR3 DNA sequence: TGTGCCAGCTCCCAGGACAGGGGGTTTTTGCCAGATACGCAGTATTTT. Translated, it gives CASSQDRGFLPDTQYF. Combining the CDR3 with reference TRBV18 and TRBJ2-3 gives the whole variable domain NAGVMQNPRHLVRRRGQEARLRCSPMKGHSHVYWYRQLPEEGLKFMVYLQKENIIDESGMPKERFSAEFPKEGPSILRIQQVVRGDSAAYFCASSQDRGFLPDTQYFGPGTRLTVL.

Only a few counts were recorded for this clone. This chain uses TRBV28 with TRBJ2-5, with D perhaps TRBD1 (6 bases). This CDR3 spans 13 amino acids. V was pared by 4 bases and J by 4 bases, with 10 bases between. Germline V gene data show CDR1 as MDHEN and CDR2 as SYDVKM. CDR3 nucleotides: TGTGCCAGCAGTTCGCAGGGGATAGAGACCCAGTACTTC. This translates into CASSSQGIETQYF.

The chain couples TRBV27 to TRBJ1-1, with D tentatively TRBD1 (6 bases). The CDR3 contains 17 residues. V lost 2 bases, J lost 12 bases, and 28 bases lay in between. Germline V gene lookup returns CDR1 MNHEY and CDR2 SMNVEV (reference sequence). CDR3 nucleotides: TGTGCCAGCAGTTTACGTGTCCCGGGACAATCAAGAGGGCTAACTTTCTTT. Its protein is CASSLRVPGQSRGLTFF.

J is TRBJ2-7 and V is TRBV19; 11 bases agree with TRBD2. Looked up from germline, CDR1 is LNHDA and CDR2 is SQIVND (reference sequence). With V trimmed by 6 bases and J by 2 bases, 6 bases remained unmatched. The CDR3 length is 15 residues. This chain's CDR3 is CASRQTSGGAYEQYF. The CDR3 nucleotides read TGTGCCAGTAGACAAACTAGCGGGGGAGCCTACGAGCAGTACTTC.

The genes are TRBV19 and TRBJ1-3; 7 bases line up with TRBD1. Germline CDR1 is LNHDA and CDR2 is SQIVND (reference sequence). V lost 6 bases and J lost 3; bases outside the gene matches: 8. CDR3 length: 15 residues. CDR3 protein: CASRGRDSYGNTIYF. The CDR3 DNA is TGTGCCAGTAGGGGTCGGGACAGCTATGGAAACACCATATATTTT. The full variable domain, in which reference TRBV19 and TRBJ1-3 provide the parts outside the CDR3, is DGGITQSPKYLFRKEGQNVTLSCEQNLNHDAMYWYRQDPGQGLRLIYYSQIVNDFQKGDIAEGYSVSREKKESFPLTVTSAQKNPTAFYLCASRGRDSYGNTIYFGEGSWLTVV.

V and J are TRBV14 and TRBJ1-3; 8 bases fit TRBD1. V lost 2 bases, J lost 0 bases, and 3 bases stayed unmatched. The CDR3 runs 16 residues. Per germline, CDR1 SGHDN and CDR2 FVKESK. In DNA form, the CDR3 reads TGTGCCAGCAGCCAATGGGGACAGGTCTCTGGAAACACCATATATTTT. Translation gives CASSQWGQVSGNTIYF. Looking up the rest from reference TRBV14 and TRBJ1-3 gives the full variable domain: EAGVTQFPSHSVIEKGQTVTLRCDPISGHDNLYWYRRVMGKEIKFLLHFVKESKQDESGMPNNRFLAERTGGTYSTLKVQPAELEDSGVYFCASSQWGQVSGNTIYFGEGSWLTVV.

This chain links TRBV10-3 with TRBJ1-1, with TRBD1 matching 10 bases. The CDR3 has 16 amino acids. The germline V gene encodes CDR1 ENHRY and CDR2 SYGVKD. V shed 3 bases and J 5 bases; nucleotides not matched to a gene: 9. The CDR3 DNA reads TGTGCCATCAGTGAACCTTCTGACAGGGGGCAAACTGAAGCTTTCTTT. Its protein product is CAISEPSDRGQTEAFF.

V gene TRBV7-2 combines with J gene TRBJ1-5; 8 bases are a match to TRBD1. V trimming: 1 base; J trimming: 3 bases; junction bases outside the gene matches: 2. The CDR3 contains 15 residues. Germline CDR1 is SGHTA and CDR2 is FQGNSA. The CDR3 bases are TGTGCCAGCAGCTTAGAGACAGGGGACAATCAGCCCCAGCATTTT. This codes for CASSLETGDNQPQHF.

This chain uses TRBV11-2 with TRBJ1-4, with D possibly matching TRBD1 (6 bases). V gave up 0 bases and J gave up 4 bases, with 12 bases separating them. Germline-derived CDR1 and CDR2 are SGHAT and FQNNGV. The CDR3 consists of 16 residues. The CDR3 loop is CASSLDQAGDNEKLFF. The CDR3 DNA reads TGTGCCAGCAGCTTAGATCAGGCAGGGGATAATGAAAAACTGTTTTTT. Looking up the rest from reference TRBV11-2 and TRBJ1-4 gives the full variable domain: EAGVAQSPRYKIIEKRQSVAFWCNPISGHATLYWYQQILGQGPKLLIQFQNNGVVDDSQLPKDRFSAERLKGVDSTLKIQPAKLEDSAVYLCASSLDQAGDNEKLFFGSGTQLSVL.

The V gene is TRBV27, the J gene TRBJ1-2; D ambiguous. There are 14 residues in the CDR3. CDR1 is MNHEY and CDR2 is SMNVEV in the germline V gene (reference sequence). Trimming took 2 bases from V and 3 from J, leaving 10 bases between them. CDR3 in amino acids: CASSLRRFDYGYTF. CDR3 DNA sequence: TGTGCCAGCAGTTTAAGGCGGTTCGACTATGGCTACACCTTC.

This chain joins TRBV3-1 (or the pseudogene TRBV3-2) and TRBJ2-1; 7 bases match TRBD2. This CDR3 is built from 13 residues. Germline trimming cut 4 bases from V and 15 bases from J; bases unmatched to any gene: 12. The germline gives CDR1 LGHDT, CDR2 YNNKEL (reference sequence). For the CDR3, the DNA is TGTGCCAGCAGCCGTCTCGGGGCGGGAGATTTGTTCTTC. Its translation is CASSRLGAGDLFF.

The chain is built from TRBV18 and TRBJ1-2, with 12 bases lining up with TRBD1. The germline V gene has CDR1 KGHSH and CDR2 LQKENI. The CDR3 spans 16 residues. Germline trimming cut 3 bases from V and 6 bases from J; bases unmatched to any gene: 8. Here the CDR3 reads CASSPPGQGAVHGYTF. The CDR3, as DNA: TGTGCCAGCTCACCTCCGGGACAGGGGGCGGTTCATGGCTACACCTTC.

This chain links TRBV30 with TRBJ2-3; 7 bases are shared with TRBD1. Losses at the gene ends were 0 bases for V and 4 bases for J; bases not matched to a gene: 1. This CDR3 is built from 13 residues. Germline-derived CDR1 and CDR2 are GTSNPN and SVGIG (reference sequence). CDR3 sequence (DNA): TGTGCCTGGAGTGTGGGACAGCCAGATACGCAGTATTTT. Translation: CAWSVGQPDTQYF. The full variable domain, completed using reference TRBV30 and TRBJ2-3, is SQTIHQWPATLVQPVGSPLSLECTVEGTSNPNLYWYRQAAGRGLQLLFYSVGIGQISSEVPQNLSASRPQDRQFILSSKKLLLSDSGFYLCAWSVGQPDTQYFGPGTRLTVL.

The chain carries TRBV30 and TRBJ1-2; 11 bases line up with TRBD1. Trimming removed 5 bases from V and 5 bases from J; junction bases left unmatched: 7. The germline V gene encodes CDR1 GTSNPN and CDR2 SVGIG (reference sequence). This CDR3 spans 14 amino acids. Here the CDR3 reads CAWSPGQGDYGYTF. Here the CDR3 DNA reads TGTGCCTGGTCTCCGGGACAGGGGGATTATGGCTACACCTTC.

CDR3 coding DNA: TGTGCCAGCAGCCAAGGTACAGGGACTATGACCTACGAGCAGTACTTC. Amino acid sequence: CASSQGTGTMTYEQYF. The gene calls are TRBV4-2 and TRBJ2-7, with D tentatively TRBD2 (7 bases). CDR3 size: 16 residues. Germline CDR1 and CDR2: LGHNA and YNFKEQ. Between the trimmed V and J ends, which lost 1 base and 2 bases, there was a span of 15 bases.

Points on this clone: Other DNA sequences in this specimen translate into the identical CDR3. The chain couples TRBV5-6 to TRBJ2-7; D gene unclear. Trimming stripped 4 bases from V and 2 bases from J, with 4 bases between. Germline CDR1 SGHDT, CDR2 YYEEEE. The CDR3 length is 11 residues. CDR3 sequence: CASSRAYEQYF. The CDR3, as DNA: TGTGCCAGCAGCCGGGCCTACGAGCAGTACTTC.

J is TRBJ2-1 and V is TRBV18; 10 bases are shared with TRBD1. The CDR3 has 18 amino acids. Germline V gene lookup returns CDR1 KGHSH and CDR2 LQKENI. V was clipped by 6 bases and J by 4 bases; unmatched bases: 15. The CDR3 sequence is CASSPQFLGTGEYNEQFF. CDR3 in DNA: TGTGCCAGCTCCCCTCAGTTTCTCGGGACAGGGGAATACAATGAGCAGTTCTTC.

This chain links TRBV27 with TRBJ1-6; unclear D gene. V gave up 5 bases and J gave up 10 bases, with 12 bases separating them. The CDR3 totals 13 residues. Germline lookup yields CDR1 MNHEY and CDR2 SMNVEV (reference sequence). In nucleotides, the CDR3 is TGTGCCAGCAGTCTAATACGGGGATCACCCCTCCACTTT. It translates to CASSLIRGSPLHF.